This T cell receptor (beta chain) was documented in a study of blood T cell repertoires in COVID-19. This CDR3 has 14 residues. V was trimmed by 2 bases and J by 1 base, leaving 9 bases between them. Germline values: CDR1 SGHTS, CDR2 YDEGEE. The table came from immunoSEQ multiplex PCR; TCRdb's copy has only in-frame clones and leaves some out. Of some 240,000 clones listed, around 90% were seen once; the top ten hold more than 6%. This clone was counted once. The sequenced sample consisted of peripheral blood. This chain connects TRBV5-8 to TRBJ1-1; no clear D gene. This TCR came from a man in his sixties who had recovered from COVID-19. The CDR3 sequence is CASSLSYRNTEAFF. CDR3 DNA: TGTGCCAGCAGCTTATCGTACAGGAACACTGAAGCTTTCTTT. The variable domain in full, completed from reference TRBV5-8 and TRBJ1-1, reads EAGVTQSPTHLIKTRGQQATLRCSPISGHTSVYWYQQALGLGLQFLLWYDEGEERNRGNFPPRFSGRQFPNYSSELNVNALELEDSALYLCASSLSYRNTEAFFGQGTRLTVV.